A single sample gave rise to the 13 T cell receptor beta chains below, sequenced in a study of T-cell memory formation after mild COVID-19. TCRdb re-analysed the 5' RACE reads in MiXCR, keeping a single row per CDR3 protein. The table lists hundreds of thousands of distinct CDR3 sequences, 15% of them singletons. Specimen: PBMCs or a T cell subset sorted from them (not recorded which). The origin of the receptors is a man younger than 35 who had mild COVID-19 (a few samples of this study predate the infection). Cell type and time point are not known.

At least ten counts were recorded for this clonotype. The CDR3 sequence is CASSGQVSSYEQYF. For the CDR3, the DNA is TGCGCCAGCAGCGGTCAGGTGAGCTCCTACGAGCAGTACTTC. The chain joins TRBV5-1 to TRBJ2-7, with no clear D. V was shortened by 4 bases and J by 0 bases, with 11 bases between the two germline ends. Germline loops: CDR1 SGHRS, CDR2 YFSETQ. The CDR3 sequence is 14 residues long.

This clonotype was found a few times. V gene TRBV20-1 combines with J gene TRBJ2-2; 8 positions match TRBD1. The CDR3 is 15 residues long. Germline CDR1 is DFQATT and CDR2 is SNEGSKA (reference sequence). V lost 0 bases and J lost 7; bases outside the gene matches: 7. DNA for the CDR3: TGCAGTGCTAGAGAATGGCAGGGGGCAAGCGGGGAGCTGTTTTTT. Translation: CSAREWQGASGELFF.

This clonotype was detected many times. The chain joins TRBV2 to TRBJ2-5, with 8 nucleotides matching TRBD2. CDR3 size: 13 residues. Germline CDR1 is SNHLY and CDR2 is FYNNEI. V lost 8 bases and J lost 5; bases outside the gene matches: 7. In DNA form, the CDR3 reads TGTGCCAGCGGAGATAGCGGGGCGGAGACCCAGTACTTC. This gives the protein CASGDSGAETQYF.

This clonotype appeared a few times. The gene calls are TRBV12-3 or TRBV12-4 and TRBJ1-4; the match to TRBD1 covers 7 bases. The CDR3 sequence is 15 residues long. The V and J ends lost 5 bases and 1 base, in that order; junction bases with no gene match: 4. CDR3 sequence: CASSQRQGTNEKLFF. CDR3 coding DNA: TGTGCCAGCAGTCAGAGACAGGGAACTAATGAAAAACTGTTTTTT.

This clonotype was recorded a few times. One end of the junction is discordant with germline, which a read error may explain. The chain combines TRBV7-2 with TRBJ1-3, with TRBD1 matching 8 bases. The CDR3 is 13 residues long. Germline-derived CDR1 and CDR2 are SGHTA and FQGNSA. CDR3 sequence reads: CASSLDSGAGGSF. In nucleotides, the CDR3 is TGTGCCAGCAGCTTAGACTCTGGGGCAGGGGGCAGTTTT. Full variable domain (remainder filled in from reference TRBV7-2 and TRBJ1-3): GAGVSQSPSNKVTEKGKDVELRCDPISGHTALYWYRQSLGQGLEFLIYFQGNSAPDKSGLPSDRFSAERTGGSVSTLTIQRTQQEDSAVYLCASSLDSGAGGSFGEGSWLTVV.

This clonotype appeared many times. This sequence joins TRBV12-3 or TRBV12-4 and TRBJ2-3; no clear D. This CDR3 is 14 amino acids long. V was shortened by 6 bases and J by 7 bases, with 17 bases between the two germline ends. In nucleotides, the CDR3 is TGTGCCAGCAGCTCCACCAGCAGTGGGAATACGCAGTATTTT. This sequence encodes CASSSTSSGNTQYF.

This clonotype has at least ten counts. This rearrangement joins TRBV2 to TRBJ2-7; D is undetermined. The V gene lost 5 bases and the J gene lost 0 bases, with 11 bases spanning the gap. The CDR3 is made up of 14 amino acids. Germline V gene data show CDR1 as SNHLY and CDR2 as FYNNEI. The CDR3 loop reads CASSQAGLSYEQYV. CDR3 DNA: TGTGCCAGCAGTCAGGCCGGCCTCTCCTACGAGCAGTACGTC.

V gene TRBV20-1 combines with J gene TRBJ1-5; 8 nucleotides match TRBD1. Germline trimming cut 3 bases from V and 3 bases from J; bases unmatched to any gene: 10. The CDR3 runs to 16 residues. Germline CDR1 and CDR2: DFQATT and SNEGSKA (reference sequence). CDR3 region: CSASLGQGLTNQPQHF. CDR3 DNA: TGCAGTGCTAGTCTCGGACAGGGCTTAACCAATCAGCCCCAGCATTTT.

J is TRBJ2-1 and V is TRBV27; D is unclear. Germline lookup yields CDR1 MNHEY and CDR2 SMNVEV (reference sequence). The CDR3 consists of 14 residues. V dropped 5 bases and J dropped 6 bases, with 14 bases sitting between them. CDR3: CASSLWIGPNEQFF. The CDR3, as DNA: TGTGCCAGCAGTCTCTGGATCGGTCCCAATGAGCAGTTCTTC.

This clonotype appeared a few times. The genes are TRBV6-2 or TRBV6-3 and TRBJ1-1; D possibly corresponds to TRBD1 (5 bases). V dropped 2 bases and J dropped 2 bases, with 12 bases sitting between them. The CDR3 loop spans 15 amino acids. Germline values: CDR1 MNHEY, CDR2 SVGEGT. The CDR3 sequence: CASSYGWQGNTEAFF. The CDR3 coding sequence is TGTGCCAGCAGTTACGGTTGGCAGGGTAACACTGAAGCTTTCTTT.

This clonotype was detected a few times. This chain links TRBV6-2 or TRBV6-3 with TRBJ2-7; D is unresolved. From germline, CDR1 is MNHEY and CDR2 SVGEGT. Trimming stripped 0 bases from V and 2 bases from J, with 8 bases between. CDR3 length equals 14 residues. The CDR3 DNA follows: TGTGCCAGCAGTTACTCAGGCAGCACCTACGAGCAGTACTTC. Translating gives CASSYSGSTYEQYF.

The V call is TRBV10-3, the J call TRBJ2-3; D unresolved. CDR3 length: 12 residues. V gave up 11 bases and J gave up 2 bases, with 11 bases separating them. Germline V gene lookup returns CDR1 ENHRY and CDR2 SYGVKD. CDR3 amino acids: CAVGPSTDTQYF. The CDR3 region has the DNA TGTGCCGTAGGACCTTCCACAGATACGCAGTATTTT.

The table lists this clonotype with a few counts. The CDR3, as DNA: TGTGCCATCAGCCCCGGGACAGGTTCAAATCAGCCCCAGCATTTT. This sequence encodes CAISPGTGSNQPQHF. The rearrangement uses TRBV10-3 and TRBJ1-5; 8 nucleotides line up with TRBD1. CDR1 and CDR2 from the germline V gene are ENHRY and SYGVKD. Unmatched junction bases numbered 8, after V lost 6 bases and J lost 4 bases. The CDR3 loop spans 15 amino acids.